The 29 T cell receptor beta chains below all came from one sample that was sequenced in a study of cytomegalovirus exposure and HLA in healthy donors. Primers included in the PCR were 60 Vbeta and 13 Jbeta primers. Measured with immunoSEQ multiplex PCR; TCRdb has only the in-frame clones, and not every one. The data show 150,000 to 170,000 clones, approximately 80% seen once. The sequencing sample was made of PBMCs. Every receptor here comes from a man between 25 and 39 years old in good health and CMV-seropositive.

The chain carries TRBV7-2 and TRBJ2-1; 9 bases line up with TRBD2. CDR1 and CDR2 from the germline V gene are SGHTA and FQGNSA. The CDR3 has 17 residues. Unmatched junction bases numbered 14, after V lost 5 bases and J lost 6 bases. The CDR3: CASSLRGSGSLSNEQFF. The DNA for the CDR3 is TGTGCCAGCAGCCTCAGGGGTAGCGGGAGTCTAAGCAATGAGCAGTTCTTC. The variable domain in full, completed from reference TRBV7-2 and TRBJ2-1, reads GAGVSQSPSNKVTEKGKDVELRCDPISGHTALYWYRQSLGQGLEFLIYFQGNSAPDKSGLPSDRFSAERTGGSVSTLTIQRTQQEDSAVYLCASSLRGSGSLSNEQFFGPGTRLTVL.

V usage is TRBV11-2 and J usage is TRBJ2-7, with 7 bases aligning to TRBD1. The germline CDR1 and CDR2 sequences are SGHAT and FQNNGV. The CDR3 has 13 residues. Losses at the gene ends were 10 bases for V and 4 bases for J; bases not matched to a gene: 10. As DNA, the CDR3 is TGTGCCACAACCGGGACAGAGATTTACGAGCAGTACTTC. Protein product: CATTGTEIYEQYF.

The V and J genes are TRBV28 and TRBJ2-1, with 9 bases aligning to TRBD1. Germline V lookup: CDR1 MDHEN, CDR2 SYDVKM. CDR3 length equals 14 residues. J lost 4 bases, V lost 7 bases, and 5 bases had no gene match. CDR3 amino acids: CASNAGTGYNEQFF. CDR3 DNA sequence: TGTGCCAGCAACGCCGGGACAGGGTACAATGAGCAGTTCTTC.

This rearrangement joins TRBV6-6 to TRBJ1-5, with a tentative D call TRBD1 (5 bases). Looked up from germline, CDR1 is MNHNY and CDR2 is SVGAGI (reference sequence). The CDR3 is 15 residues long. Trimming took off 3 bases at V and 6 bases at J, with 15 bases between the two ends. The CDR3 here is CASSYQGLGGQPQHF. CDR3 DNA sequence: TGTGCCAGCAGTTATCAAGGCCTCGGGGGTCAGCCCCAGCATTTT.

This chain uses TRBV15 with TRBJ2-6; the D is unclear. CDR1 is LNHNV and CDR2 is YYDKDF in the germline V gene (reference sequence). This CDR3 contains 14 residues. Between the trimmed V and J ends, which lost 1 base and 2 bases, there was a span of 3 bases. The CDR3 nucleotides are TGTGCCACCAGCAGAGCGGCTGGGGCCAACGTCCTGACTTTC. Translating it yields CATSRAAGANVLTF.

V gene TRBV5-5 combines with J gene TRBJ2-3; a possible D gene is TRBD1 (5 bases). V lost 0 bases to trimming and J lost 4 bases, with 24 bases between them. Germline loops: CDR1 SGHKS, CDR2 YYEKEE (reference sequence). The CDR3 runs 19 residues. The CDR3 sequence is CASSLVVLIRDNRADTQYF. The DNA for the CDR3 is TGTGCCAGCAGCTTGGTGGTACTTATCAGGGATAATCGGGCAGATACGCAGTATTTT.

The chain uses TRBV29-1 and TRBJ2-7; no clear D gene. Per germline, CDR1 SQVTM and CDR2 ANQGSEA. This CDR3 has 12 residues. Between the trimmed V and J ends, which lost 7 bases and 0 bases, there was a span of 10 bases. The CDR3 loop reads CSAYKSSYEQYF. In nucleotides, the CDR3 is TGCAGCGCGTACAAGTCCTCCTACGAGCAGTACTTC.

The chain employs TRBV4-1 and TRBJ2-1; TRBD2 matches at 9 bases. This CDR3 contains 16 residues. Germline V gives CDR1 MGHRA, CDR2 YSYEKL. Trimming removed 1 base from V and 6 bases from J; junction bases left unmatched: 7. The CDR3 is CASSQVYAGGPNEQFF. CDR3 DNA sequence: TGCGCCAGCAGCCAAGTGTATGCGGGAGGGCCCAATGAGCAGTTCTTC.

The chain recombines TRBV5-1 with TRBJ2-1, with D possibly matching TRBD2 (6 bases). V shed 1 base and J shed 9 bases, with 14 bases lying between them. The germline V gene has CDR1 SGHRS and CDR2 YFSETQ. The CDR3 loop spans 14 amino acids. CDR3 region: CASSLSGQDGEQFF. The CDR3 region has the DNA TGCGCCAGCAGCTTGAGCGGGCAGGATGGTGAGCAGTTCTTC.

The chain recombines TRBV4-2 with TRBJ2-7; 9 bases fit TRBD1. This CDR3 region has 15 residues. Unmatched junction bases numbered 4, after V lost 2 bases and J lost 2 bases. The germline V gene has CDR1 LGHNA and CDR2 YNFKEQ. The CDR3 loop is CASSQRGQGTYEQYF. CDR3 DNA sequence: TGTGCCAGCAGCCAACGGGGACAGGGCACCTACGAGCAGTACTTC.

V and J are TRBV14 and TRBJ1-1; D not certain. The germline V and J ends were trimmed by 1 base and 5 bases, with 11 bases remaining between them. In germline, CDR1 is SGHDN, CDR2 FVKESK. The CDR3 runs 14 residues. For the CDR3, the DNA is TGTGCCAGCAGCCAAGTTAATTTGAGGACTGAAGCTTTCTTT. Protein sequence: CASSQVNLRTEAFF.

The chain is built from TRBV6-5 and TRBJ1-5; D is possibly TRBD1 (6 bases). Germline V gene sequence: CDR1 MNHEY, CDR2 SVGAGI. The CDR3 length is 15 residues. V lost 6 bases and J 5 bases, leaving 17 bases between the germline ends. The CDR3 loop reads CASRSSGPGDQPQHF. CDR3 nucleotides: TGTGCCAGCAGGAGCTCCGGCCCAGGGGATCAGCCCCAGCATTTT.

The CDR3 is CSVQPGAGSNEQFF. The CDR3 DNA follows: TGCAGCGTGCAACCTGGGGCGGGGTCCAATGAGCAGTTCTTC. The chain is built from TRBV29-1 and TRBJ2-1; D might be TRBD2 (6 bases). This CDR3 region has 14 residues. V was clipped by 6 bases and J by 6 bases, with 18 bases between them. Germline CDR1 SQVTM, CDR2 ANQGSEA.

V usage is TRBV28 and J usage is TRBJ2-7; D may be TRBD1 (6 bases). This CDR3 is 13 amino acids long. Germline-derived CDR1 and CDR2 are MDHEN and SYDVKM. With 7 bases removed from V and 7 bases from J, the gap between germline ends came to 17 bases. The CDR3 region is CASTTGWLGEQYF. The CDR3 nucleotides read TGTGCCAGCACAACAGGGTGGTTAGGGGAGCAGTACTTC.

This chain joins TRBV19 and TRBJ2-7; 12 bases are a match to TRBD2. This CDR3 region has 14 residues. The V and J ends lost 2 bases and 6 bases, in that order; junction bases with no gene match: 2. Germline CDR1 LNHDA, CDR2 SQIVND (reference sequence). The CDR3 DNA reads TGTGCCAGTAGTATACCGGGACTAGCGGGCGAGCAGTACTTC. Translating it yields CASSIPGLAGEQYF. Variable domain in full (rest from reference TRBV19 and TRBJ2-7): DGGITQSPKYLFRKEGQNVTLSCEQNLNHDAMYWYRQDPGQGLRLIYYSQIVNDFQKGDIAEGYSVSREKKESFPLTVTSAQKNPTAFYLCASSIPGLAGEQYFGPGTRLTVT.

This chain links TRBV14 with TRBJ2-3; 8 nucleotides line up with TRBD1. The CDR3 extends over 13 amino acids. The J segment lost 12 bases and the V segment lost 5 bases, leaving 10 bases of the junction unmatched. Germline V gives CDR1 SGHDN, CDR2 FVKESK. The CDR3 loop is CASSDAQGAVQYF. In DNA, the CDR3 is TGTGCCAGCAGCGACGCTCAGGGGGCGGTTCAGTATTTT. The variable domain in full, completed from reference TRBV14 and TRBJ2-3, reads EAGVTQFPSHSVIEKGQTVTLRCDPISGHDNLYWYRRVMGKEIKFLLHFVKESKQDESGMPNNRFLAERTGGTYSTLKVQPAELEDSGVYFCASSDAQGAVQYFGPGTRLTVL.

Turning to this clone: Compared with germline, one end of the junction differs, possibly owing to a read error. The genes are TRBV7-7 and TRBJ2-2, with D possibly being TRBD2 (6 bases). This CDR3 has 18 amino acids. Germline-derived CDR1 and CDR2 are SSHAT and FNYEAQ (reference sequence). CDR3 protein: CASSLGSMAGTNTGELFF. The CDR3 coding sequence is TGTGCTAGCAGCTTAGGCTCGATGGCGGGGACGAACACCGGGGAGCTGTTTTTT.

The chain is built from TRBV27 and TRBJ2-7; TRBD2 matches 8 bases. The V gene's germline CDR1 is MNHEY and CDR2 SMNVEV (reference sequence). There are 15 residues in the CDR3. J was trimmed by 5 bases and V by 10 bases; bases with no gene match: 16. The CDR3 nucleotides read TGTGCCACCCGCCAGAGTTTAGCGGGATTGAACGAGCAGTACTTC. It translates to CATRQSLAGLNEQYF.

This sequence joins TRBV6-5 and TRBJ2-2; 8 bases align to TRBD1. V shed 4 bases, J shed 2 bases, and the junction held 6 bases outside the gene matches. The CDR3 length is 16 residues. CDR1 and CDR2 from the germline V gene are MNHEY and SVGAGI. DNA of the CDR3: TGTGCCAGCAGTTCGTTGGGACAGGCCAACACCGGGGAGCTGTTTTTT. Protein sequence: CASSSLGQANTGELFF.

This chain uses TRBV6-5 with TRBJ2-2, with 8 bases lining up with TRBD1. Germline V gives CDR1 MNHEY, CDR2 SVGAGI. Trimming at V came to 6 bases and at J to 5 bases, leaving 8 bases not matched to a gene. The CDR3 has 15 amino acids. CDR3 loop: CASSATGGGTGELFF. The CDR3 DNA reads TGTGCCAGCAGCGCAACAGGGGGTGGGACCGGGGAGCTGTTTTTT.

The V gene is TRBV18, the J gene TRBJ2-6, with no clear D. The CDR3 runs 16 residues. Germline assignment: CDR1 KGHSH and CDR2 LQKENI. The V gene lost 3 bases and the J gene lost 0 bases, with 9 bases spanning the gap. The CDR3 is CASSPFSGSGANVLTF. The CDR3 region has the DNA TGTGCCAGCTCACCGTTTTCCGGCTCTGGGGCCAACGTCCTGACTTTC.

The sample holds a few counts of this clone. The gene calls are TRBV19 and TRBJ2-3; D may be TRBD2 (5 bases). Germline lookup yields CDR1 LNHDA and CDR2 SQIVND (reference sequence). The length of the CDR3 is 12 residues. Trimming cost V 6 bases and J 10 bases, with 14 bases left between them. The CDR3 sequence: CASRDERASQYF. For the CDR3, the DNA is TGTGCCAGTAGGGACGAGAGGGCGTCGCAGTATTTT.

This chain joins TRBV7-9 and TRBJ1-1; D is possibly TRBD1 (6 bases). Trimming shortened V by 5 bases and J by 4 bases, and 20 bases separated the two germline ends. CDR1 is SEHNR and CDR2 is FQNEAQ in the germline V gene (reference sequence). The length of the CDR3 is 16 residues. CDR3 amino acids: CASSRRIARGGTEAFF. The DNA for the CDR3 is TGTGCCAGCAGCCGGCGGATAGCAAGAGGGGGCACTGAAGCTTTCTTT.

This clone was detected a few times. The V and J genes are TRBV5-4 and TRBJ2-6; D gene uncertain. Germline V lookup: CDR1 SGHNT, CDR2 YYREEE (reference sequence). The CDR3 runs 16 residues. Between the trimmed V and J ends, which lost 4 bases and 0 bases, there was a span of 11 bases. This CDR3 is CASSPEAGSGANVLTF. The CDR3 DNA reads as TGTGCCAGCAGCCCGGAAGCAGGCTCTGGGGCCAACGTCCTGACTTTC. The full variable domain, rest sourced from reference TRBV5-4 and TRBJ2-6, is ETGVTQSPTHLIKTRGQQVTLRCSSQSGHNTVSWYQQALGQGPQFIFQYYREEENGRGNFPPRFSGLQFPNYSSELNVNALELDDSALYLCASSPEAGSGANVLTFGAGSRLTVL.

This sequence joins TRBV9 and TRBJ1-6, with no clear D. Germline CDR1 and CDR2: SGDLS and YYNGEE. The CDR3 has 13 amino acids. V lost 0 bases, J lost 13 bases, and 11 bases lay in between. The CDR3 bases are TGTGCCAGCAGCGTAGAGCCTGGTAGCCCCCTCCACTTT. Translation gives CASSVEPGSPLHF.

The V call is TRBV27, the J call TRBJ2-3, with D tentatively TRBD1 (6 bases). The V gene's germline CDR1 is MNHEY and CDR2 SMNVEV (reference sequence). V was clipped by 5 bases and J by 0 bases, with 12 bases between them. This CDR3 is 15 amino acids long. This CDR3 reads CASSPSTGSTDTQYF. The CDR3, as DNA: TGTGCCAGCAGTCCGTCGACAGGCAGCACAGATACGCAGTATTTT.

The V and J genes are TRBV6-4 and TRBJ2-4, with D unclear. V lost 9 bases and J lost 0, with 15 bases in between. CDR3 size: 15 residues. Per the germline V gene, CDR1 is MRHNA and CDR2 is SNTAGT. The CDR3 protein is CARMGYSIAKNIQYF. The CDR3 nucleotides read TGTGCCAGGATGGGCTACTCAATAGCCAAAAACATTCAGTACTTC.

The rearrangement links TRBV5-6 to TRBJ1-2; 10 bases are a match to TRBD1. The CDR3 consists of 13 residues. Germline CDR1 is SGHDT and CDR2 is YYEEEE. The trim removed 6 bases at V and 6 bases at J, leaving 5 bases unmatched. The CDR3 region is CASTDRGPDGYTF. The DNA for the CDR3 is TGTGCCAGCACCGACAGGGGGCCCGATGGCTACACCTTC.

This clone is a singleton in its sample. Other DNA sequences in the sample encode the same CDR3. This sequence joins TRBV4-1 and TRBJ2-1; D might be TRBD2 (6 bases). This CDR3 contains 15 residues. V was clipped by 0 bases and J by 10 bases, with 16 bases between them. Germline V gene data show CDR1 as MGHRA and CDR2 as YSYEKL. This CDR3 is CASSQDGGGIGEQFF. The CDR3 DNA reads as TGCGCCAGCAGCCAAGATGGTGGCGGGATCGGCGAGCAGTTCTTC.